Listed here is a single T cell receptor beta chain. CDR3 length: 17 residues. V lost 1 base, J lost 3 bases, and 9 bases stayed unmatched. Germline V gene data show CDR1 as MDHEN and CDR2 as SYDVKM. This sample was taken from a study of graft-versus-host responses after intestinal transplantation. On the study more broadly: Among the recipients, all got anti-thymocyte globulin induction and then tacrolimus and steroids for 2 to 3 years.

Some clones are missing from TCRdb's copy, which holds only in-frame ones; the method was immunoSEQ multiplex PCR. The sample has about 77,000 clones; 92% are singletons. The sequence came from a human patient who received an intestinal transplant, so some T cells may come from the graft donor. J is TRBJ1-1 and V is TRBV28, with 9 nucleotides matching TRBD1. The sequences come from PBMCs, collected 98 days after intestinal transplantation. CDR3 amino acids: CASSLSPPTGGYTEAFF. In DNA, the CDR3 is TGTGCCAGCAGTTTATCCCCCCCGACAGGGGGTTACACTGAAGCTTTCTTT. The full variable domain, its missing parts supplied by reference TRBV28 and TRBJ1-1, is DVKVTQSSRYLVKRTGEKVFLECVQDMDHENMFWYRQDPGLGLRLIYFSYDVKMKEKGDIPEGYSVSREKKERFSLILESASTNQTSMYLCASSLSPPTGGYTEAFFGQGTRLTVV.